Sequencing of this TCR beta chain was carried out in a study of cytomegalovirus exposure and HLA in healthy donors. Study findings and constraints: It was likely that a cluster of highly shared sequence variants was a sequencing artifact.

In the PCR, 60 Vbeta and 13 Jbeta primers were used. Generated by immunoSEQ multiplex PCR, the TCRdb table keeps only in-frame clones and is missing some. Across about 200,000 clones, the top ten clones capture approximately 0.74% of the sample. A word on this clone: Its antigen is undetermined.

V dropped 9 bases and J dropped 4 bases, with 12 bases sitting between them. The CDR3 covers 12 residues. Germline assignment: CDR1 MRHNA and CDR2 SNTAGT. This TCR came from a boy aged 5-17 years in good health and CMV-seronegative. The J gene is TRBJ1-2, the V gene TRBV6-4; a weak D match, TRBD1 (6 bases). Sequencing was carried out using PBMCs. In DNA, the CDR3 is TGTGCCAGGCTCAGGGACATCTATGGCTACACCTTC. The encoded protein is CARLRDIYGYTF.